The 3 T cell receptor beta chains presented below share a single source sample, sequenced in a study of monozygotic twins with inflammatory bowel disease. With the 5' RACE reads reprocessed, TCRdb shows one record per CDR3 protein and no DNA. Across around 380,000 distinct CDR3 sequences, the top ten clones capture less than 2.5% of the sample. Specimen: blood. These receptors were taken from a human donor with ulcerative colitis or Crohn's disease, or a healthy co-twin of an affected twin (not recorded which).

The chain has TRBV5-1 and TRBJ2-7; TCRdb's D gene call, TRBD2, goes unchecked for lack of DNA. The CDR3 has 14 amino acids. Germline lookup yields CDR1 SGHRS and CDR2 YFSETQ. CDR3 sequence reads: CASSPPLESGEQYF.

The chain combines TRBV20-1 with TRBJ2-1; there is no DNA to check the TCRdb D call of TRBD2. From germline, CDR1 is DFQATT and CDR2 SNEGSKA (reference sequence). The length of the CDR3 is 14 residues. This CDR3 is CSARSAGGVNEQFF.

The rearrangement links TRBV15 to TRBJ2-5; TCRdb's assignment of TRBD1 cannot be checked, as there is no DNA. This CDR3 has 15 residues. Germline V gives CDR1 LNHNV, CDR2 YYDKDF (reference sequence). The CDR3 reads CATSGKGQIQETQYF.